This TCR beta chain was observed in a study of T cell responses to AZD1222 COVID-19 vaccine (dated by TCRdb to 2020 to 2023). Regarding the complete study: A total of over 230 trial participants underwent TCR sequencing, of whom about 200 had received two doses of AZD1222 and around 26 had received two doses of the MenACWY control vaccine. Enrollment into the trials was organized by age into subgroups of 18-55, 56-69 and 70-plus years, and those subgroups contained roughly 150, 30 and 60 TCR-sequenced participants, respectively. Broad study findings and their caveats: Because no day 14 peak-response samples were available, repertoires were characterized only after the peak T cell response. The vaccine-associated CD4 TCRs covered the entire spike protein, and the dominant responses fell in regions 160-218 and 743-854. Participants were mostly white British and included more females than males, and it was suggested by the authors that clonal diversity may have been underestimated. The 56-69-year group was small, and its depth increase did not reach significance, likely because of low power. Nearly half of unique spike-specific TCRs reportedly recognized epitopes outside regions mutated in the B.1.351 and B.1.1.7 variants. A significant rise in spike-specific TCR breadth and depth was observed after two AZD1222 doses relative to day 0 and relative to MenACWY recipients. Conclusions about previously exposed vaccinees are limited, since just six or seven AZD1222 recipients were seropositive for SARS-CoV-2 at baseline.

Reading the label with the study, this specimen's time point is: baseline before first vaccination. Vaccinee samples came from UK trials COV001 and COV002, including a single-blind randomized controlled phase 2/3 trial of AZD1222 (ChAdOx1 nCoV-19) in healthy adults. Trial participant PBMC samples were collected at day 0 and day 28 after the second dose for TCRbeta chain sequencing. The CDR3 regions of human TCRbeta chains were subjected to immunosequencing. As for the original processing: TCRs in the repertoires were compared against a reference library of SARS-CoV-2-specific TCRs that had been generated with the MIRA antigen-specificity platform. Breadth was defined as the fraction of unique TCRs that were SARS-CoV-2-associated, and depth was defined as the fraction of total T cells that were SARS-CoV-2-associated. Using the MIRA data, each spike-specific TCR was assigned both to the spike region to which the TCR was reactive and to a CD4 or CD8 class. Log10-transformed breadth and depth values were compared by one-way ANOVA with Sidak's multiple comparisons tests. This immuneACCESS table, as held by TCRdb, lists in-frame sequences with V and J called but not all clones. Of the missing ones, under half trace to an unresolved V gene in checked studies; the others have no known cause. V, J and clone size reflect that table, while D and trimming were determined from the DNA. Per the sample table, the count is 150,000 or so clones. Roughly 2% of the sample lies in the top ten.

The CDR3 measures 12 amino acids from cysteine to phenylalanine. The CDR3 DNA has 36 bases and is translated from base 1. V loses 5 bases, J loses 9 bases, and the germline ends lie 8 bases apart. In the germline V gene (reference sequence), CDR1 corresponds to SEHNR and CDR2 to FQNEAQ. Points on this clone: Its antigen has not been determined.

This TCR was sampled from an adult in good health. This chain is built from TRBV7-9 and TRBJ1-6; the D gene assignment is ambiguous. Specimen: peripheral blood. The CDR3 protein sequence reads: CASSLHLSPLHF. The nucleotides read TGTGCCAGCAGCCTTCACCTTTCACCCCTCCACTTT.